The rows below give T cell receptor beta chains drawn from one sample of a study of T cell clonotyping in hematopoietic cell transplantation. TCRdb's copy holds only in-frame clones and misses some; the assay was immunoSEQ multiplex PCR. The sample consists of 7,000 or so clones, 70% to 90% of them appearing once. This specimen was PBMCs, taken 100 days after allogeneic stem cell transplant. The receptor set was obtained from a male patient in his late teens or twenties who had an allogeneic stem cell transplant from a related donor, so the T cells may come from the graft donor. Some clones in this sample may be carry-over from other donors' samples. Each CDR3 is given with its conserved first and last residue. D genes are given only for firm matches. Rows give clone size only sometimes, using once, few, many, or a class for an expanded clone.

>-|-|TRBJ1-2|TRBV4-1
CASSQRRDYNYGYTF
TGCGCCAGCAGCCAAAGGAGAGACTATAACTATGGCTACACCTTC
>-|-|TRBJ1-5|TRBV9
CASSVENPYQPQHF
TGTGCCAGCAGCGTAGAAAATCCTTATCAGCCCCAGCATTTT
>TRBD1|-|TRBJ2-2|TRBV7-6
CASSPLPGTGAGELFF
TGTGCCAGCAGCCCCCTACCCGGGACAGGGGCCGGGGAGCTGTTTTTT
>-|-|TRBJ2-2|TRBV10-3
CAISEGANTGELFF
TGTGCCATCAGTGAGGGTGCGAACACCGGGGAGCTGTTTTTT
>-|-|TRBJ1-1|TRBV13
CASSLLTPWGEGVNTEAFF
TGTGCCAGCAGCTTATTAACCCCCTGGGGGGAAGGGGTGAACACTGAAGCTTTCTTT
>TRBD1|few|TRBJ1-2|TRBV6-5
CASTSQGADGYTF
TGTGCCAGCACTTCACAGGGGGCCGATGGCTACACCTTC
>TRBD2|-|TRBJ2-3|TRBV5-4
CASSPGLAGTRDTQYF
TGTGCCAGCAGCCCCGGACTAGCGGGAACAAGGGATACGCAGTATTTT
>TRBD2|-|TRBJ2-1|TRBV19
CASSIKGLAGVPYEQFF
TGTGCCAGTAGTATAAAGGGACTAGCGGGAGTACCCTATGAGCAGTTCTTC
>-|-|TRBJ1-2|TRBV9
CASSVAMGSYGYTF
TGTGCCAGCAGCGTAGCTATGGGGTCTTATGGCTACACCTTC
>TRBD1|-|TRBJ1-5|TRBV2
CASSTGGNNQPQHF
TGTGCCAGCAGCACAGGGGGAAACAATCAGCCCCAGCATTTT
>-|-|TRBJ1-2|TRBV7-2
CASSSRGRDYGYTF
TGTGCCAGCAGCTCTAGGGGAAGGGACTATGGCTACACCTTC
>-|-|TRBJ2-1|TRBV7-9
CASSLGGLASREQFF
TGTGCCAGCAGCTTAGGCGGACTGGCGAGCCGTGAGCAGTTCTTC
>-|once|TRBJ1-2|TRBV6-5
CASSYTSGRDYTF
TGTGCCAGCAGTTACACCTCGGGACGCGACTACACCTTC
>-|-|TRBJ2-3|TRBV5-4
CASSWSAGASDTQYF
TGTGCCAGCAGCTGGTCGGCAGGGGCATCAGATACGCAGTATTTT
>-|-|TRBJ2-3|TRBV7-9
CASSPRLDEQYF
TGTGCCAGCAGCCCCAGGCTAGATGAGCAGTATTTT
>TRBD2|-|TRBJ2-2|TRBV12-5
CASGFRVAGEEGELFF
TGTGCTAGTGGTTTCCGAGTAGCGGGAGAGGAGGGGGAGCTGTTTTTT
>TRBD2|-|TRBJ2-1|TRBV6-4
CASSGGLAADNEQFF
TGTGCCAGCAGTGGGGGACTAGCGGCAGACAATGAGCAGTTCTTC
>-|-|TRBJ1-5|TRBV27
CASSLLGSNQPQHF
TGTGCCAGCAGTTTGTTAGGAAGCAATCAGCCCCAGCATTTT
>-|-|TRBJ2-1|TRBV20-1
CSSPGYDEQFF
TGCAGTTCTCCCGGGTACGATGAGCAGTTCTTC
>-|-|TRBJ1-4|TRBV5-4
CASSLGAGAVTEKLFF
TGTGCCAGCAGCTTGGGTGCGGGGGCAGTAACTGAAAAACTGTTTTTT
>TRBD1|-|TRBJ1-4|TRBV4-3
CASSQGTGLVEKLFF
TGCGCCAGCAGCCAAGGGACAGGGTTGGTTGAAAAACTGTTTTTT
>-|-|TRBJ2-5|TRBV5-6
CASSLAQTQYF
TGTGCCAGCAGCTTAGCGCAGACCCAGTACTTC
>-|once|TRBJ2-2|TRBV5-4
CASSSDAARIVTGELFF
TGTGCCAGCAGCTCCGATGCGGCCAGGATCGTCACCGGGGAGCTGTTTTTT
>TRBD1|-|TRBJ2-5|TRBV7-9
CASSFAGTEETQYF
TGTGCCAGCAGCTTCGCCGGGACAGAAGAGACCCAGTACTTC
>-|few|TRBJ1-5|TRBV7-9
CASSPLGRGYQPQHF
TGTGCCAGCAGCCCCCTCGGTAGGGGGTATCAGCCCCAGCATTTT
>TRBD2|-|TRBJ2-3|TRBV19
CASSGPSGLSTDTQYF
TGTGCCAGTAGTGGGCCTAGCGGGTTGAGCACAGATACGCAGTATTTT
>TRBD1|-|TRBJ1-2|TRBV30
CALPAGGQGPHGYTF
TGTGCCTTGCCAGCGGGGGGACAGGGTCCCCATGGCTACACCTTC
>-|-|TRBJ1-5|TRBV10-2
CASSEGGRNQPQHF
TGCGCCAGCAGTGAAGGGGGGAGAAATCAGCCCCAGCATTTT
>TRBD1|-|TRBJ2-5|TRBV7-7
CASSSGQGPVEETQYF
TGTGCTAGCAGCTCAGGACAGGGGCCGGTCGAAGAGACCCAGTACTTC
>-|-|TRBJ1-4|TRBV4-3
CASSQVRGGGANEKLFF
TGCGCCAGCAGCCAAGTTCGGGGAGGGGGGGCTAATGAAAAACTGTTTTTT
>-|-|TRBJ2-3|TRBV4-3
CASSQDMTNTQYF
TGCGCCAGCAGCCAAGATATGACCAATACGCAGTATTTT
>TRBD1|-|TRBJ2-3|TRBV4-3
CASSPGRDRGGDTQYF
TGCGCCAGCAGCCCTGGTCGGGACAGGGGGGGGGATACGCAGTATTTT
>-|-|TRBJ2-5|TRBV4-1
CASSLETAGRETQYF
TGCGCCAGCTCCCTAGAGACCGCCGGGCGCGAGACCCAGTACTTC
>-|-|TRBJ2-1|TRBV2
CASSEGPGAYNEQFF
TGTGCCAGCAGTGAAGGGCCCGGAGCCTACAATGAGCAGTTCTTC
>TRBD1|few|TRBJ1-1|TRBV4-3
CASSQTGQGGTEAFF
TGCGCCAGCAGCCAGACGGGACAGGGAGGGACTGAAGCTTTCTTT
>-|-|TRBJ1-2|TRBV30
CAWSATGADGYTF
TGTGCCTGGAGCGCGACAGGAGCTGATGGCTACACCTTC
>TRBD1|-|TRBJ2-1|TRBV10-3
CAISWTGGYNEQFF
TGTGCCATCAGTTGGACAGGGGGCTACAATGAGCAGTTCTTC
>-|-|TRBJ2-1|TRBV11-2
CASSPSGLMGYNEQFF
TGTGCCAGCAGCCCATCCGGACTAATGGGGTACAATGAGCAGTTCTTC
>-|-|TRBJ2-7|TRBV15
CATSRDGYEDEQYF
TGTGCCACCAGCAGAGACGGGTACGAAGACGAGCAGTACTTC
>TRBD1|few|TRBJ1-2|TRBV11-3
CASSLRQGADGYTF
TGTGCCAGCAGCTTACGACAGGGGGCCGATGGCTACACCTTC
>TRBD2|few|TRBJ2-1|TRBV11-2
CASSSRLAGAYNEQFF
TGTGCCAGCAGCTCGAGACTAGCGGGAGCCTACAATGAGCAGTTCTTC
>-|-|TRBJ2-3|TRBV7-9
CASSLRDSKDTQYF
TGTGCCAGCAGCCTTCGGGACTCTAAAGATACGCAGTATTTT
>TRBD1|-|TRBJ2-3|TRBV6-5
CASTSDRGKGTQYF
TGTGCCAGCACCTCGGACAGGGGGAAAGGTACGCAGTATTTT
>TRBD1|-|TRBJ1-3|TRBV7-2
CASSLVGGTGGKNTIYF
TGTGCCAGCAGCTTAGTAGGGGGGACAGGGGGAAAGAACACCATATATTTT
>TRBD1|-|TRBJ2-2|TRBV6-6
CASSYLLTGSGELFF
TGTGCCAGCAGTTATCTCTTGACAGGGTCCGGGGAGCTGTTTTTT
>-|-|TRBJ1-2|TRBV11-1
CASSPSEGSGYTF
TGTGCCAGCAGCCCCTCGGAAGGGAGCGGCTACACCTTC
>-|-|TRBJ1-1|TRBV29-1
CSVDRNTEAFF
TGCAGCGTTGATAGGAACACTGAAGCTTTCTTT
>TRBD1|-|TRBJ2-2|TRBV6-4
CASSAHDRGETGELFF
TGTGCCAGCAGTGCCCACGACAGGGGCGAAACCGGGGAGCTGTTTTTT
>-|once|TRBJ1-3|TRBV5-8
CASSLVWRASSGNTIYF
TGTGCCAGCAGCTTGGTATGGAGGGCTTCCTCTGGAAACACCATATATTTT
>-|once|TRBJ1-2|TRBV7-9
CASRIVRGSGYGYTF
TGTGCCAGCCGAATAGTCCGGGGCTCAGGTTATGGCTACACCTTC
>TRBD1|-|TRBJ1-2|TRBV6-5
CASSSLPDRGLVGYTF
TGTGCCAGCAGTTCCCTCCCGGACAGGGGGCTAGTCGGCTACACCTTC
>-|-|TRBJ2-4|TRBV2
CASSGHHQQYF
TGTGCCAGCAGTGGGCACCACCAGCAGTACTTC